Below are 18 T cell receptor beta chains sequenced from a single sample in a study of cytomegalovirus exposure and HLA in healthy donors. This PCR relied on a set of 60 Vbeta primers and 13 Jbeta primers. Produced via immunoSEQ multiplex PCR; TCRdb's table is partial and in-frame only. The specimen's table records over 75,000 clones. The specimen was PBMCs. Receptor source: a girl aged 10-17 years in good health and CMV-seropositive.

The gene calls are TRBV9 and TRBJ2-7, with 10 bases that match TRBD1. The germline gives CDR1 SGDLS, CDR2 YYNGEE. J lost 5 bases, V lost 4 bases, and 18 bases had no gene match. The CDR3 has 18 residues. CDR3 sequence (DNA): TGTGCCAGCAGCAAAGCTCCTGCCCCTGGACAGGGGGTGAACGAGCAGTACTTC. This encodes CASSKAPAPGQGVNEQYF.

This chain connects TRBV5-1 to TRBJ2-3, with 8 bases identical to TRBD1. The CDR3 has 15 residues. With 0 bases clipped from V and 6 bases from J, the junction kept 6 bases outside the gene matches. CDR1 is SGHRS, CDR2 YFSETQ, per germline. As DNA, the CDR3 is TGCGCCAGCAGCTTGGCCGGACAGGGTGTGGATACGCAGTATTTT. Its translation: CASSLAGQGVDTQYF.

The chain employs TRBV7-2 and TRBJ2-7; D is unresolved. This CDR3 has 11 residues. The germline CDR1 and CDR2 sequences are SGHTA and FQGNSA. With 2 bases removed from V and 3 bases from J, the gap between germline ends came to 2 bases. CDR3 protein: CASSLLYEQYF. CDR3 DNA: TGTGCCAGCAGCTTACTCTACGAGCAGTACTTC.

The V call is TRBV2, the J call TRBJ2-5; D is possibly TRBD2 (5 bases). Germline CDR1 reads SNHLY; CDR2 reads FYNNEI. V lost 8 bases to trimming and J lost 2 bases, with 15 bases between them. This CDR3 is built from 14 residues. CDR3 loop: CASVTGPGQETQYF. The CDR3 region has the DNA TGTGCCAGCGTTACTGGGCCGGGGCAAGAGACCCAGTACTTC.

CDR3 loop: CASSPDRGETEAFF. The CDR3 DNA is TGTGCCAGCAGCCCCGACAGGGGAGAAACTGAAGCTTTCTTT. The genes are TRBV7-8 and TRBJ1-1; TRBD1 matches 8 bases. The V gene end was trimmed by 5 bases and the J gene end by 5 bases; junction bases not matched to a gene: 7. Per the germline V gene, CDR1 is SGHVS and CDR2 is FQNEAQ. The CDR3 length is 14 residues.

V gene TRBV6-5 combines with J gene TRBJ2-7; TRBD2 might be the D (6 bases). V gave up 6 bases and J gave up 7 bases, with 19 bases separating them. The germline V gene encodes CDR1 MNHEY and CDR2 SVGAGI. The CDR3 extends over 14 amino acids. CDR3 amino acids: CASSPAGPTQEQYF. CDR3 nucleotide sequence: TGTGCCAGCAGCCCCGCGGGACCCACCCAAGAGCAGTACTTC.

The V and J genes are TRBV6-5 and TRBJ2-7; D is possibly TRBD2 (5 bases). The CDR3 is 14 residues long. Trimming took off 8 bases at V and 2 bases at J, with 16 bases between the two ends. Germline V gives CDR1 MNHEY, CDR2 SVGAGI. CDR3 residues: CASGPRRGTYEQYF. In DNA, the CDR3 is TGTGCCAGCGGCCCCCGCCGGGGAACCTACGAGCAGTACTTC.

J is TRBJ1-6 and V is TRBV5-8; D call uncertain. The CDR3 runs 17 residues. The V end lost 4 bases, the J end lost 7 bases, and 21 bases lay between the germline ends. The V gene's germline CDR1 is SGHTS and CDR2 YDEGEE. In DNA, the CDR3 is TGTGCCAGCAGCCCGACCTGGGAGGGTCGGGAAAATTCACCCCTCCACTTT. Translating it yields CASSPTWEGRENSPLHF.

V is TRBV5-6 and J is TRBJ1-5; a weak D match, TRBD1 (6 bases). Germline assignment: CDR1 SGHDT and CDR2 YYEEEE. This CDR3 contains 15 residues. The V and J ends lost 4 bases and 4 bases respectively, with 15 bases between them. The CDR3 bases are TGTGCCAGCAGCAAAAACGACAGGCAGAATCAGCCCCAGCATTTT. The encoded protein is CASSKNDRQNQPQHF.

The V call is TRBV10-3, the J call TRBJ1-1; unclear D gene. The V end lost 2 bases, the J end lost 5 bases, and 9 bases lay between the germline ends. There are 13 residues in the CDR3. CDR1 ENHRY and CDR2 SYGVKD come from the germline V gene. The CDR3 loop is CAISEGRNTEAFF. In nucleotides, the CDR3 is TGTGCCATCAGTGAGGGCAGGAATACTGAAGCTTTCTTT.

The chain links TRBV27 to TRBJ1-1; 7 bases match TRBD1. Germline lookup yields CDR1 MNHEY and CDR2 SMNVEV (reference sequence). The CDR3 has 14 amino acids. Trimming at V came to 3 bases and at J to 1 base, leaving 2 bases not matched to a gene. In DNA form, the CDR3 reads TGTGCCAGCAGTTTCCGGACAGGGAACACTGAAGCTTTCTTT. This codes for CASSFRTGNTEAFF.

V gene TRBV6-5 combines with J gene TRBJ2-2; D not certain. Germline CDR1 and CDR2: MNHEY and SVGAGI. V gave up 0 bases and J gave up 6 bases, with 11 bases separating them. CDR3 length: 15 residues. The CDR3 DNA reads TGTGCCAGCAGTTACTCGAGCACGTTCGCCGGGGAGCTGTTTTTT. Its protein product is CASSYSSTFAGELFF.

The CDR3 is CASSPRATNTEAFF. The CDR3 nucleotides read TGTGCCAGCAGCCCCAGGGCGACGAACACTGAAGCTTTCTTT. V and J are TRBV4-2 and TRBJ1-1, with a weak D call TRBD1 (5 bases). The germline V gene encodes CDR1 LGHNA and CDR2 YNFKEQ. V was trimmed by 4 bases and J by 1 base, leaving 10 bases between them. The CDR3 loop spans 14 amino acids.

V is TRBV19 and J is TRBJ2-6; tentative D call: TRBD1 (5 bases). CDR1 and CDR2 from the germline V gene are LNHDA and SQIVND (reference sequence). This CDR3 has 15 amino acids. The germline V and J ends were trimmed by 2 bases and 2 bases, with 7 bases remaining between them. CDR3 sequence (DNA): TGTGCCAGTAGTATACAGGGTACTGGGGCCAACGTCCTGACTTTC. Its translation is CASSIQGTGANVLTF.

V and J are TRBV5-6 and TRBJ2-2; 7 nucleotides align to TRBD1. Losses at the gene ends were 7 bases for V and 5 bases for J; bases not matched to a gene: 11. The CDR3 spans 15 residues. Germline loops: CDR1 SGHDT, CDR2 YYEEEE. The CDR3 coding sequence is TGTGCCAGCGCCCCCAACAGGGGATTAACCGGGGAGCTGTTTTTT. This translates into CASAPNRGLTGELFF.

The V call is TRBV6-1, the J call TRBJ1-6, with 11 bases aligning to TRBD1. With 11 bases clipped from V and 10 bases from J, the junction kept 4 bases outside the gene matches. The CDR3 covers 12 residues. From germline, CDR1 is MNHNS and CDR2 SASEGT. The CDR3 DNA reads as TGTGCCTCGGGACAGGGGGTCTCACCCCTCCACTTT. Its protein is CASGQGVSPLHF.

The genes are TRBV7-9 and TRBJ1-3, with D maybe TRBD1 (6 bases). The V end was cut by 4 bases, the J end by 4 bases, with 14 bases between. This CDR3 spans 15 amino acids. In germline, CDR1 is SEHNR, CDR2 FQNEAQ (reference sequence). CDR3 sequence reads: CASSSQGLPGNTIYF. For the CDR3, the DNA is TGTGCCAGCAGCTCACAGGGCCTTCCCGGAAACACCATATATTTT.

CDR3 sequence: CASSRDLAGYGYTF. Here the CDR3 DNA reads TGTGCCAGCAGTAGGGATTTGGCAGGGTATGGCTACACCTTC. V is TRBV6-1 and J is TRBJ1-2; the D gene is possibly TRBD1 (5 bases). CDR1 and CDR2 from the germline V gene are MNHNS and SASEGT. V lost 5 bases and J lost 5, with 15 bases in between. The CDR3 extends over 14 amino acids.